This TCR beta chain was identified in a study of blood T cells in healthy people across ages. In terms of origin and age, donors were healthy Caucasian individuals from Russia aged roughly 6 to 95. This CDR3 is 19 amino acids long. The V end lost 0 bases, the J end lost 0 bases, and 20 bases lay between the germline ends. CDR1 is ENHRY, CDR2 SYGVKD, per germline. Sample-barcoded 5' priming and a J-beta primer mix drove a second PCR of 7 to 11 cycles. Tagging of each cDNA molecule was performed by a template-switch adaptor with 12 random nucleotides. The study obtained at least 3 million CDR3-containing paired-end reads from every sample. MiXCR, run by TCRdb on the 5' RACE reads, gives a single entry per CDR3 protein. The table lists over a million distinct CDR3 sequences, around 59% of them singletons.

The clonotype originates from a man aged 18 to 29 in good health. The chain has TRBV10-3 and TRBJ1-2, with TRBD1 as a possible D gene (5 bases). The specimen sequenced was blood. The CDR3 protein is CAISESVNWAGPSNYGYTF. CDR3 DNA: TGTGCCATCAGTGAGTCCGTCAATTGGGCAGGGCCTTCTAACTATGGCTACACCTTC.